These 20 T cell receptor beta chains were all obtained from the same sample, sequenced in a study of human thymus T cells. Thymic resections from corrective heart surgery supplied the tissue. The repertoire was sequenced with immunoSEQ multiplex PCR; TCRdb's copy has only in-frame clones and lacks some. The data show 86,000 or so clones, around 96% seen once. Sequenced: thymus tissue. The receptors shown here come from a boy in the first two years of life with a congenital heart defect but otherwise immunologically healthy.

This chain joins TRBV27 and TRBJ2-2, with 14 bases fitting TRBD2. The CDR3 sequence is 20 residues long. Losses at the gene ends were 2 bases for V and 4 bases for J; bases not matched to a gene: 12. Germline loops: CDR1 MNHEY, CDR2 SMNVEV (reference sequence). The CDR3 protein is CASSLGTGLAGEKSTGELFF. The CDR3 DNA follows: TGTGCCAGCAGTTTAGGAACGGGACTAGCGGGAGAAAAAAGCACCGGGGAGCTGTTTTTT.

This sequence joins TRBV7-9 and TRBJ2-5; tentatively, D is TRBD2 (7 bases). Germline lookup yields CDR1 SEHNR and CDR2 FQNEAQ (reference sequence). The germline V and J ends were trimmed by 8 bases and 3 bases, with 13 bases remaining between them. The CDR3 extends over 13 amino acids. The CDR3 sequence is CASWGGGKETQYF. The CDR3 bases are TGTGCCAGCTGGGGGGGCGGAAAAGAGACCCAGTACTTC.

The CDR3 here is CASSVVALTGELFF. CDR3 nucleotides: TGTGCCAGCAGCGTAGTAGCTCTCACCGGGGAGCTGTTTTTT. The chain is built from TRBV9 and TRBJ2-2; D is undetermined. V lost 0 bases to trimming and J lost 4 bases, with 7 bases between them. The CDR3 has 14 residues. Germline-derived CDR1 and CDR2 are SGDLS and YYNGEE.

CDR3 DNA: TGTGCCATCAGTGAGGGCGGGGGGCCCAAGCAAGAGACCCAGTACTTC. It translates to CAISEGGGPKQETQYF. The gene calls are TRBV10-3 and TRBJ2-5; 8 bases align to TRBD2. Per germline, CDR1 ENHRY and CDR2 SYGVKD. The CDR3 has 16 amino acids. The trim removed 2 bases at V and 2 bases at J, leaving 7 bases unmatched.

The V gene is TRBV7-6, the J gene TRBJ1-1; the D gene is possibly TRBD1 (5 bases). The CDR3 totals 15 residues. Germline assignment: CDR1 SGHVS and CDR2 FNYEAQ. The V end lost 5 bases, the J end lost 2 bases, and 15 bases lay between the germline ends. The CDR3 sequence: CASSPGTVINTEAFF. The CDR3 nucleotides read TGTGCCAGCAGCCCAGGGACGGTTATAAACACTGAAGCTTTCTTT.

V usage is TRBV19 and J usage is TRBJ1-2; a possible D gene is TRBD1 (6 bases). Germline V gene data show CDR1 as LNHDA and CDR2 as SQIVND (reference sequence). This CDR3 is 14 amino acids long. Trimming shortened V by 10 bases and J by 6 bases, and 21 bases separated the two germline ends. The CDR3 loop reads CATNPDRNAHGYTF. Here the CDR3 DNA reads TGTGCCACCAACCCCGACAGGAATGCCCATGGCTACACCTTC.

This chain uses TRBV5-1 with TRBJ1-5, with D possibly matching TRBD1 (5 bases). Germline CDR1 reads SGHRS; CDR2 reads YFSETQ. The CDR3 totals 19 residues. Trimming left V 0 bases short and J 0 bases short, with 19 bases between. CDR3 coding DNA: TGCGCCAGCAGCTTGGGGTCCCCGGGGGACCTATATAGCAATCAGCCCCAGCATTTT. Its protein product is CASSLGSPGDLYSNQPQHF.

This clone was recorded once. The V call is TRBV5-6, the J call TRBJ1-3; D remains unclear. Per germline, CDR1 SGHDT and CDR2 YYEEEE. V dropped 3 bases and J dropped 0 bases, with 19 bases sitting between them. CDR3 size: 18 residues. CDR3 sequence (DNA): TGTGCCAGCAGCTCCGTCCCCGACACAGAACTCTCTGGAAACACCATATATTTT. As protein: CASSSVPDTELSGNTIYF.

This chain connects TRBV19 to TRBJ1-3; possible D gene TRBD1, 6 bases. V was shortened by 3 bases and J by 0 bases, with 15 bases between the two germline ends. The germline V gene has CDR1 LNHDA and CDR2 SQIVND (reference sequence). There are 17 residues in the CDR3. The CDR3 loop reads CASSIRAGALSGNTIYF. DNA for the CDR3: TGTGCCAGTAGTATTCGGGCAGGGGCCCTCTCTGGAAACACCATATATTTT.

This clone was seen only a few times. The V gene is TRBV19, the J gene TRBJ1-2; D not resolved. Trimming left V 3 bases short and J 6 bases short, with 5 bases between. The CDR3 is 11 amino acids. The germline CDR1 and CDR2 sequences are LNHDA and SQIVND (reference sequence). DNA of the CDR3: TGTGCCAGTAGTATCTGGAATGGCTACACCTTC. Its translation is CASSIWNGYTF.

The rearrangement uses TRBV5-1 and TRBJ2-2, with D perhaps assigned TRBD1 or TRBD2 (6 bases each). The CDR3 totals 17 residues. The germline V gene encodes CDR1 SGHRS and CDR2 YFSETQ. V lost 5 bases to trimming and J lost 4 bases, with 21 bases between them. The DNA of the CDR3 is TGCGCCAGCAGACAGGCGGGCGGGACACCTACCACCGGGGAGCTGTTTTTT. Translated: CASRQAGGTPTTGELFF.

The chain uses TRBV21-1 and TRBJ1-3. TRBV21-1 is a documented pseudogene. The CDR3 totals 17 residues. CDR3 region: CASTADQLPFSGNTIYF. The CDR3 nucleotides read TGTGCCAGCACCGCGGACCAACTCCCTTTCTCTGGAAACACCATATATTTT.

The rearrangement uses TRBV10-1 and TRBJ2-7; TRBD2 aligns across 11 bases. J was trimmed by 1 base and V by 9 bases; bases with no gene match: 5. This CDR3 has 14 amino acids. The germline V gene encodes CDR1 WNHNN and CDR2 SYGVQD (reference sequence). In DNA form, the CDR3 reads TGCGCCAGATACGGGACTAGCGGTTCCTACGAGCAGTACTTC. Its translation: CARYGTSGSYEQYF.

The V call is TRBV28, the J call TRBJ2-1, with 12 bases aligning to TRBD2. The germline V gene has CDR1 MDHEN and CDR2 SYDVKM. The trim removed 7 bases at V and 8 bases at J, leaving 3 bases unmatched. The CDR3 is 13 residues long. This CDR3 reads CASTSGRAHEQFF. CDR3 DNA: TGTGCCAGCACTAGCGGGAGGGCCCATGAGCAGTTCTTC.

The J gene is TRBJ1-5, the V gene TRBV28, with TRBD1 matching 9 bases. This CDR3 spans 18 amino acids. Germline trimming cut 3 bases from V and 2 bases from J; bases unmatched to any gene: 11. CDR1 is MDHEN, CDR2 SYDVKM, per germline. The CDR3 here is CASSLTTARDRGNQPQHF. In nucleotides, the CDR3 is TGTGCCAGCAGTTTGACAACAGCCCGGGACAGGGGCAATCAGCCCCAGCATTTT.

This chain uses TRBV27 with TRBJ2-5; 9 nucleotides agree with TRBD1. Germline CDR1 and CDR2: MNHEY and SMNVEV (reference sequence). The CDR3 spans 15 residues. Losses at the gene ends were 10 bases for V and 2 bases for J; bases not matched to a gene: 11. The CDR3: CATAEQGASQETQYF. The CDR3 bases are TGTGCCACCGCTGAACAGGGGGCCTCTCAAGAGACCCAGTACTTC.

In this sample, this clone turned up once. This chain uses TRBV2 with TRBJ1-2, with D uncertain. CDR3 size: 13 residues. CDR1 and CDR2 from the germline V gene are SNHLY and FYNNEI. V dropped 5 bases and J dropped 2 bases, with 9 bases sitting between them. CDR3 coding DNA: TGTGCCAGCAGTTGCAGGAGAAACTATGGCTACACCTTC. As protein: CASSCRRNYGYTF.

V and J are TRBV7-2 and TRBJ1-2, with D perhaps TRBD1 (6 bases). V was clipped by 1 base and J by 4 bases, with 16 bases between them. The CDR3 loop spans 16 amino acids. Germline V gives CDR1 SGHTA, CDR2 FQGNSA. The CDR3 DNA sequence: TGTGCCAGCAGCTTAGAGGGGGAGCCCCATATCTATGGCTACACCTTC. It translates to CASSLEGEPHIYGYTF.

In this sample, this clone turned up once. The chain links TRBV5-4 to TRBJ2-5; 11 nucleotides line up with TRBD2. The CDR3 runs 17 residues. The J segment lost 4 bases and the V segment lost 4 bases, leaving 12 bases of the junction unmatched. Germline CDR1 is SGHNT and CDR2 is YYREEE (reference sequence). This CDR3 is CASSGQPTSGSRETQYF. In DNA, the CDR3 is TGTGCCAGCAGCGGGCAGCCTACTAGCGGGAGTAGAGAGACCCAGTACTTC. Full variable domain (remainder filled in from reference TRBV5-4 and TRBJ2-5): ETGVTQSPTHLIKTRGQQVTLRCSSQSGHNTVSWYQQALGQGPQFIFQYYREEENGRGNFPPRFSGLQFPNYSSELNVNALELDDSALYLCASSGQPTSGSRETQYFGPGTRLLVL.

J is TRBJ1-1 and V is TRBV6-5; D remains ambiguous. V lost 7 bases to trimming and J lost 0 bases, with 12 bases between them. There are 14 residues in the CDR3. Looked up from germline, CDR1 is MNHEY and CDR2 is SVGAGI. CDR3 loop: CASKIAQMNTEAFF. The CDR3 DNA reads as TGTGCCAGCAAGATAGCACAGATGAACACTGAAGCTTTCTTT.